Listed here are 19 T cell receptor beta chains from one sample, sequenced in a study of blood T cell repertoires in COVID-19. Data came from immunoSEQ multiplex PCR; TCRdb stores just in-frame clones and leaves some out. The sample consists of fewer than 250,000 clones, 65% to 90% of them appearing once. The specimen sequenced was PBMCs or T cells enriched from blood (not recorded which). Receptor source: a woman in her forties or fifties with acute COVID-19.

The chain uses TRBV27 and TRBJ2-2; 11 bases map to TRBD2. Germline assignment: CDR1 MNHEY and CDR2 SMNVEV (reference sequence). The CDR3 loop spans 16 amino acids. V was pared by 5 bases and J by 4 bases, with 6 bases of the junction left unmatched. The CDR3, as DNA: TGTGCCAGCAGTAAAGGTAGCGGGAGGGGCACCGGGGAGCTGTTTTTT. Translation gives CASSKGSGRGTGELFF.

CDR3 protein: CSTRGQTSYEQYF. For the CDR3, the DNA is TGCAGCACCCGAGGGCAGACCTCCTACGAGCAGTACTTC. The genes are TRBV29-1 and TRBJ2-7, with TRBD2 as a possible D gene (5 bases). Trimming removed 8 bases from V and 0 bases from J, with 14 bases in between. The CDR3 covers 13 residues. Germline V gene sequence: CDR1 SQVTM, CDR2 ANQGSEA.

The chain carries TRBV7-9 and TRBJ1-4; D is unclear. With 5 bases removed from V and 0 bases from J, the gap between germline ends came to 13 bases. Germline loops: CDR1 SEHNR, CDR2 FQNEAQ (reference sequence). The length of the CDR3 is 16 residues. CDR3 nucleotide sequence: TGTGCCAGCAGCCCATCTCTCACTCCAACTAATGAAAAACTGTTTTTT. This codes for CASSPSLTPTNEKLFF.

This chain uses TRBV6-2 or TRBV6-3 with TRBJ1-2, with 10 bases fitting TRBD1. Unmatched junction bases numbered 10, after V lost 2 bases and J lost 7 bases. Germline V CDR1 and CDR2: MNHEY, SVGEGT. The CDR3 has 16 residues. DNA of the CDR3: TGTGCCAGCAGTTACGGTGGGGGACAGGGGATTCGTGGCTACACCTTC. Its protein product is CASSYGGGQGIRGYTF.

J is TRBJ2-3 and V is TRBV7-8, with 10 positions matching TRBD2. The CDR3 sequence is 14 residues long. Germline V gene data show CDR1 as SGHVS and CDR2 as FQNEAQ. J was trimmed by 10 bases and V by 2 bases; bases with no gene match: 6. CDR3 amino acids: CASSLLAGARSQYF. Written as DNA, the CDR3 is TGTGCCAGCAGCTTACTAGCGGGGGCCCGGTCGCAGTATTTT.

The V call is TRBV18, the J call TRBJ1-1; D may be TRBD1 (6 bases). This CDR3 contains 15 residues. Trimming cost V 3 bases and J 4 bases, with 15 bases left between them. Germline CDR1 KGHSH, CDR2 LQKENI. The CDR3 region is CASSPRAGVTTEAFF. The CDR3 coding sequence is TGTGCCAGCTCACCCCGGGCAGGGGTAACCACTGAAGCTTTCTTT.

This chain connects TRBV7-2 to TRBJ1-1, with 7 bases fitting TRBD1. The J segment lost 7 bases and the V segment lost 5 bases, leaving 7 bases of the junction unmatched. Germline V gene data show CDR1 as SGHTA and CDR2 as FQGNSA. This CDR3 is 13 amino acids long. CDR3: CASSQRQGLEAFF. As DNA, the CDR3 is TGTGCCAGCAGCCAAAGACAGGGCCTTGAAGCTTTCTTT.

V is TRBV12-5 and J is TRBJ2-3; 9 nucleotides line up with TRBD1. V trimming: 0 bases; J trimming: 10 bases; junction bases outside the gene matches: 11. The CDR3 is made up of 16 amino acids. Germline CDR1 and CDR2: LGHNT and FRNRAP. CDR3 region: CASGLVLGTGSHAQYF. CDR3 bases: TGTGCTAGTGGTTTGGTACTGGGGACAGGGTCCCATGCGCAGTATTTT.

The chain has TRBV5-1 and TRBJ1-6; TRBD1 agrees at 8 bases. V gave up 4 bases and J gave up 10 bases; unmatched junction bases: 4. Germline CDR1 reads SGHRS; CDR2 reads YFSETQ. The CDR3 is made up of 13 amino acids. In nucleotides, the CDR3 is TGCGCCAGCAGCCGGACAGGGAACTCACCCCTCCACTTT. As protein: CASSRTGNSPLHF.

The chain recombines TRBV6-6 with TRBJ1-1; D call uncertain. V lost 6 bases to trimming and J lost 0 bases, with 14 bases between them. The germline V gene has CDR1 MNHNY and CDR2 SVGAGI (reference sequence). The CDR3 extends over 15 amino acids. The CDR3 loop reads CASSGSRGLNTEAFF. The CDR3 DNA is TGTGCCAGCAGCGGGTCGCGAGGGCTGAACACTGAAGCTTTCTTT.

This clone was recorded only once. The chain links TRBV9 to TRBJ2-2, with D unclear. The CDR3 is 14 amino acids. The germline V gene has CDR1 SGDLS and CDR2 YYNGEE. Trimming stripped 0 bases from V and 8 bases from J, with 11 bases between. The CDR3 protein is CASSVARDSGELFF. The CDR3 coding sequence is TGTGCCAGCAGCGTAGCCCGCGATTCAGGGGAGCTGTTTTTT.

The J gene is TRBJ1-5, the V gene TRBV12-3 or TRBV12-4; the D is unclear. V shed 6 bases and J shed 5 bases, with 8 bases lying between them. The CDR3 is 12 residues long. In nucleotides, the CDR3 is TGTGCCAGCAGCTTTGACTATCAGCCCCAGCATTTT. It translates to CASSFDYQPQHF.

DNA for the CDR3: TGCGCCAGCAGCCAAGATTCTAACAGGGGGAACACCGGGGAGCTGTTTTTT. Encoded protein: CASSQDSNRGNTGELFF. The rearrangement links TRBV4-1 to TRBJ2-2; TRBD1 aligns across 7 bases. The germline V gene encodes CDR1 MGHRA and CDR2 YSYEKL. V lost 0 bases and J lost 1; bases outside the gene matches: 5. This CDR3 is built from 17 residues.

The rearrangement uses TRBV18 and TRBJ2-3; 13 nucleotides line up with TRBD2. The CDR3 extends over 19 amino acids. V lost 5 bases to trimming and J lost 0 bases; unmatched junction nucleotides: 11. From germline, CDR1 is KGHSH and CDR2 LQKENI. The CDR3 here is CASSGLAGAAALSTDTQYF. CDR3 DNA sequence: TGTGCCAGCTCAGGACTAGCGGGAGCGGCAGCGCTTAGCACAGATACGCAGTATTTT. The whole variable domain, remainder taken from reference TRBV18 and TRBJ2-3, is NAGVMQNPRHLVRRRGQEARLRCSPMKGHSHVYWYRQLPEEGLKFMVYLQKENIIDESGMPKERFSAEFPKEGPSILRIQQVVRGDSAAYFCASSGLAGAAALSTDTQYFGPGTRLTVL.

The CDR3 DNA reads TGTGCCAGCAGCCATGAACAACGGGGTTGGATAGAAGCTTTCTTT. It specifies CASSHEQRGWIEAFF. V is TRBV14 and J is TRBJ1-1; D not certain. The CDR3 totals 15 residues. Germline loops: CDR1 SGHDN, CDR2 FVKESK. V lost 3 bases and J 8 bases, leaving 19 bases between the germline ends.

This clone was seen a few times. The chain couples TRBV7-2 to TRBJ2-7; TRBD2 agrees at 7 bases. The CDR3 loop spans 14 amino acids. Germline V gene sequence: CDR1 SGHTA, CDR2 FQGNSA. V shed 6 bases and J 0 bases; nucleotides not matched to a gene: 5. CDR3 protein: CASRDRTSSYEQYF. The DNA of the CDR3 is TGTGCCAGCAGAGACCGGACTAGCTCCTACGAGCAGTACTTC.

This clone was observed a single time. The J gene is TRBJ2-1, the V gene TRBV6-4, with a weak D call TRBD2 (6 bases). V was clipped by 3 bases and J by 0 bases, with 12 bases between them. The CDR3 is 16 amino acids. Germline values: CDR1 MRHNA, CDR2 SNTAGT. The CDR3 region has the DNA TGTGCCAGCAGTGAAGCATTGGGGGGCTCCTACAATGAGCAGTTCTTC. It translates to CASSEALGGSYNEQFF.

V gene TRBV19 combines with J gene TRBJ1-4; D is uncertain. This CDR3 has 15 residues. Germline V gene lookup returns CDR1 LNHDA and CDR2 SQIVND (reference sequence). The ends were cut back, 6 bases at V and 5 bases at J, with 16 bases in the middle. CDR3 sequence reads: CASRLLRTGNEKLFF. As DNA, the CDR3 is TGTGCCAGTAGACTGCTCAGGACGGGGAATGAAAAACTGTTTTTT.

This clone was counted ten times or more. The gene calls are TRBV19 and TRBJ1-6; TRBD1 aligns across 7 bases. Losses at the gene ends were 8 bases for V and 7 bases for J; bases not matched to a gene: 8. This CDR3 has 14 residues. The V gene's germline CDR1 is LNHDA and CDR2 SQIVND (reference sequence). CDR3 bases: TGTGCCAGTGCCGATACAGGGGTGAATTCACCCCTCCACTTT. Its protein is CASADTGVNSPLHF. Filled out from reference TRBV19 and TRBJ1-6, the complete variable domain reads DGGITQSPKYLFRKEGQNVTLSCEQNLNHDAMYWYRQDPGQGLRLIYYSQIVNDFQKGDIAEGYSVSREKKESFPLTVTSAQKNPTAFYLCASADTGVNSPLHFGNGTRLTVT.